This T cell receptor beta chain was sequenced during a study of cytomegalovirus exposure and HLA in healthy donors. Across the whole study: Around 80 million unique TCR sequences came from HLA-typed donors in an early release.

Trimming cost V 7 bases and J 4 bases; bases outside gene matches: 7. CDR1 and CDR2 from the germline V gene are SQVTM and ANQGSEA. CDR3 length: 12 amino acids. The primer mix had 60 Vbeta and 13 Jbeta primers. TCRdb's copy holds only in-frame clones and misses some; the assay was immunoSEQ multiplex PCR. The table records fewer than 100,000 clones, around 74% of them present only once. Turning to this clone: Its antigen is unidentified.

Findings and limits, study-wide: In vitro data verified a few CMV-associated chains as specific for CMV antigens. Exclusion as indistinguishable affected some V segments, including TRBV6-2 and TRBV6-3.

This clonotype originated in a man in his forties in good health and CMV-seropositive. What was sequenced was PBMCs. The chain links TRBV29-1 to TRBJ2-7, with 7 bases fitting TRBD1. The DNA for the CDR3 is TGCAGCGCCGGGACAGCCTTTTACGAGCAGTACTTC. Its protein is CSAGTAFYEQYF.